There are many counts of the clone carrying this T cell receptor (beta chain). TCRdb reprocessed the 5' RACE reads via MiXCR and lists one record per CDR3 protein. The sample yields approximately 150,000 distinct CDR3 sequences, about 5.5% seen once. Trimming removed 2 bases at V and 2 bases at J, with 6 bases between. This CDR3 region has 12 residues. CDR1 is DFQATT and CDR2 is SNEGSKA in the germline V gene (reference sequence). This sample is drawn from a study of T-cell memory formation after mild COVID-19. The chain couples TRBV20-1 to TRBJ1-2; D uncertain. The source is an adult woman who had mild COVID-19 (a few samples of this study predate the infection). Cell type and time point are not known. Sequencing was performed on PBMCs or a T cell subset sorted from them (not recorded which). Here the CDR3 reads CSARQHNYGYTF. CDR3 DNA: TGCAGTGCTAGACAACACAACTATGGCTACACCTTC.